The clone carrying this T cell receptor (beta chain) was seen just once. Its specificity is unknown. The entry originates in a study of cytotoxic CD8 clonotypes in ibrutinib-treated CLL. Study findings and constraints: Once treatment began, public clonotypes, which were uncommon, contracted or stayed stable.

CDR3 length: 14 residues. Germline lookup yields CDR1 MNHEY and CDR2 SVGAGI. The junction had 4 bases not matched to a gene; V was cut back by 6 bases and J by 3 bases. Method: immunoSEQ multiplex PCR; TCRdb's copy keeps in-frame clones and lacks some. The table shows 100,000 or so clones, with 58% occurring only once. The chain couples TRBV6-5 to TRBJ2-1, with 8 bases that match TRBD1. The sample was PBMCs, taken after 24 months of ibrutinib treatment. The TCR comes from a human donor with chronic lymphocytic leukemia. The CDR3 region is CASRPDRVYNEQFF. For the CDR3, the DNA is TGTGCCAGCAGACCGGACAGGGTCTACAATGAGCAGTTCTTC.